The 20 T cell receptor beta chains in this list originate from one sample, sequenced in a study of primary melanoma T cells and metastatic recurrence. Data came from immunoSEQ multiplex PCR; TCRdb stores just in-frame clones and leaves some out. Of over a thousand clones listed, less than 90% were seen once; the top ten hold around an eighth. The sample consisted of melanoma tumor tissue. Every receptor here comes from a human donor with melanoma.

The J gene is TRBJ2-7, the V gene TRBV7-6; 9 positions match TRBD2. The V gene's germline CDR1 is SGHVS and CDR2 FNYEAQ. The CDR3 is made up of 17 amino acids. V lost 1 base, J lost 4 bases, and 11 bases stayed unmatched. The CDR3 spells CASSLGSSGVGGYEQYF. In nucleotides, the CDR3 is TGTGCCAGCAGCTTAGGATCTAGCGGGGTAGGAGGGTACGAGCAGTACTTC.

The chain is built from TRBV10-3 and TRBJ2-7; the match to TRBD1 covers 11 bases. V was clipped by 2 bases and J by 4 bases; unmatched bases: 1. Germline V gene lookup returns CDR1 ENHRY and CDR2 SYGVKD. This CDR3 comprises 14 residues. The CDR3 protein is CAISEGTGGYEQYF. The DNA of the CDR3 is TGTGCCATCAGTGAGGGGACAGGGGGATACGAGCAGTACTTC.

This chain uses TRBV7-1 with TRBJ1-2; no firm D call. TRBV7-1 is designated an ORF whose function remains uncertain. Trimming took 5 bases from V and 2 from J, leaving 15 bases between them. This CDR3 region has 15 residues. CDR3 residues: CASSPMAETNYGYTF. The CDR3 DNA follows: TGTGCCAGCAGCCCTATGGCAGAGACAAACTATGGCTACACCTTC.

The rearrangement uses TRBV28 and TRBJ1-5, with TRBD1 as a possible D gene (6 bases). The CDR3 covers 14 residues. Germline V lookup: CDR1 MDHEN, CDR2 SYDVKM. The V end lost 4 bases, the J end lost 5 bases, and 12 bases lay between the germline ends. CDR3 loop: CASSSGQFYQPQHF. The CDR3 nucleotides are TGTGCCAGCAGTTCGGGACAATTCTATCAGCCCCAGCATTTT.

This clone was observed a single time. A read error may produce the germline difference seen at one junction end. This chain connects TRBV11-3 to TRBJ2-6; possibly TRBD1 for D (5 bases). This CDR3 spans 15 amino acids. CDR1 and CDR2 (germline): SGHNT, YENEEA. The CDR3 is CASSLWSSGANVLTF. The DNA for the CDR3 is TGTGCCAGCAGCTTATGGAGCTCTGGGGCCAACGTTCTGACTTTC.

The chain links TRBV11-3 to TRBJ2-7, with 8 nucleotides matching TRBD1. With 6 bases clipped from V and 2 bases from J, the junction kept 9 bases outside the gene matches. Germline CDR1 and CDR2: SGHNT and YENEEA. This CDR3 spans 15 amino acids. Here the CDR3 DNA reads TGTGCCAGCAGTCACAGGGGGACACCCCCCTACGAGCAGTACTTC. As protein: CASSHRGTPPYEQYF.

The chain carries TRBV18 and TRBJ1-2, with a possible D match to TRBD1 (5 bases). This CDR3 has 15 residues. The germline gives CDR1 KGHSH, CDR2 LQKENI. Deletions cut 2 bases from V and 1 base from J, with 11 bases between. The CDR3 DNA sequence: TGTGCCAGCTCACCAACCGACAGAATTAACTATGGCTACACCTTC. The encoded protein is CASSPTDRINYGYTF.

The chain is built from TRBV6-8 and TRBJ2-1, with 12 bases matching TRBD2. The germline gives CDR1 MNHGY, CDR2 SAAAGT. This CDR3 is 15 amino acids long. V trimming: 5 bases; J trimming: 6 bases; junction bases outside the gene matches: 5. CDR3 amino acids: CASSDSSGGANEQFF. The CDR3 bases are TGTGCCAGCAGTGATTCTAGCGGGGGGGCCAATGAGCAGTTCTTC.

In its sample, this clone is large (0.1 to 1%). The CDR3 here is CASSPGDGGEEKLFF. In DNA, the CDR3 is TGTGCCAGCAGCCCCGGGGACGGGGGAGAGGAAAAACTGTTTTTT. This chain uses TRBV11-3 with TRBJ1-4; D may be TRBD1 (5 bases). The CDR3 has 15 residues. The V and J ends lost 5 bases and 8 bases respectively, with 18 bases between them. Germline V gene lookup returns CDR1 SGHNT and CDR2 YENEEA. The full variable domain, in which reference TRBV11-3 and TRBJ1-4 provide the parts outside the CDR3, is EAGVVQSPRYKIIEKKQPVAFWCNPISGHNTLYWYLQNLGQGPELLIRYENEEAVDDSQLPKDRFSAERLKGVDSTLKIQPAELGDSAVYLCASSPGDGGEEKLFFGSGTQLSVL.

The J gene is TRBJ1-3, the V gene TRBV29-1; weak D call: TRBD1 (5 bases). The CDR3 covers 14 residues. V lost 8 bases and J 0 bases, leaving 14 bases between the germline ends. CDR1 and CDR2 from the germline V gene are SQVTM and ANQGSEA. CDR3 sequence reads: CSIHWGSSGNTIYF. The CDR3 region has the DNA TGCAGCATTCATTGGGGCAGCTCTGGAAACACCATATATTTT.

V usage is TRBV11-3 and J usage is TRBJ2-2; 10 bases line up with TRBD2. The CDR3 is 15 residues long. Germline CDR1 is SGHNT and CDR2 is YENEEA. J lost 1 base, V lost 5 bases, and 1 base had no gene match. CDR3 sequence reads: CASSPSGRNTGELFF. CDR3 DNA: TGTGCCAGCAGCCCTAGCGGGAGGAACACCGGGGAGCTGTTTTTT.

This chain uses TRBV11-3 with TRBJ2-3; 11 bases are a match to TRBD2. J gave up 7 bases and V 1 base, and 7 bases lay outside the gene matches. This CDR3 spans 16 amino acids. The germline V gene has CDR1 SGHNT and CDR2 YENEEA. CDR3 protein: CASSLGSGGAANTQYF. CDR3 DNA sequence: TGTGCCAGCAGCTTAGGTAGCGGGGGGGCCGCAAATACGCAGTATTTT.

The genes are TRBV18 and TRBJ2-5; D is unclear. The CDR3 is 12 amino acids. Trimming removed 3 bases from V and 4 bases from J, with 6 bases in between. Germline CDR1 KGHSH, CDR2 LQKENI. For the CDR3, the DNA is TGTGCCAGCTCACCCCAGAGAGAGACCCAGTACTTC. Translated, it gives CASSPQRETQYF.

This sequence joins TRBV23-1 and TRBJ1-3; weak D call: TRBD1 (5 bases). TRBV23-1 is treated as an ORF (open reading frame) with a function not yet certain. Trimming pared 6 bases from V and 2 bases from J, leaving 8 bases between. The length of the CDR3 is 13 residues. CDR3 in amino acids: CASRPGPGNTIYF. Here the CDR3 DNA reads TGCGCCAGCAGGCCAGGGCCTGGAAACACCATATATTTT.

The V gene is TRBV18, the J gene TRBJ2-1; tentative D call: TRBD1 (5 bases). V was shortened by 3 bases and J by 2 bases, with 11 bases between the two germline ends. Germline CDR1 KGHSH, CDR2 LQKENI. The CDR3 runs to 15 residues. DNA of the CDR3: TGTGCCAGCTCACCGACACAGGAGACCTACAATGAGCAGTTCTTC. Its translation is CASSPTQETYNEQFF.

The chain links TRBV7-4 to TRBJ2-7, with D hard to call. The germline V gene has CDR1 SGHVT and CDR2 SQSDAQ. CDR3 length equals 13 residues. Trimming pared 5 bases from V and 8 bases from J, leaving 16 bases between. CDR3 nucleotide sequence: TGTGCCAGCAGCCAAGAGAGGTATGGGAAGCAGTACTTC. Its protein is CASSQERYGKQYF.

CDR3 residues: CASSLGTDFRGTDTQYF. The CDR3 DNA follows: TGTGCCAGCAGTTTGGGGACGGACTTTCGAGGTACAGATACGCAGTATTTT. The genes are TRBV28 and TRBJ2-3; D is perhaps TRBD1 or TRBD2 (5 bases each). The CDR3 extends over 17 amino acids. V shed 3 bases and J shed 3 bases, with 19 bases lying between them. CDR1 and CDR2 (germline): MDHEN, SYDVKM.

The chain employs TRBV7-4 and TRBJ2-3; maybe TRBD2 (6 bases). CDR1 SGHVT and CDR2 SQSDAQ come from the germline V gene. V gave up 5 bases and J gave up 1 base, with 13 bases separating them. CDR3 length: 15 residues. CDR3 sequence reads: CASSAIAARTDTQYF. The CDR3 DNA reads TGTGCCAGCAGCGCAATAGCGGCGCGCACAGATACGCAGTATTTT.

This chain joins TRBV11-3 and TRBJ2-1, with D possibly matching TRBD1 (6 bases). Germline values: CDR1 SGHNT, CDR2 YENEEA. CDR3 length: 15 amino acids. The V end lost 5 bases, the J end lost 2 bases, and 13 bases lay between the germline ends. The CDR3 DNA reads TGTGCCAGCAGCATCACAGGGTCGACCTACAATGAGCAGTTCTTC. This sequence encodes CASSITGSTYNEQFF.

Written as DNA, the CDR3 is TGTGCCAGCAGTCGACAGGGAGGAGGCTATGGCTACACCTTC. Residues: CASSRQGGGYGYTF. V usage is TRBV6-8 and J usage is TRBJ1-2; 7 bases map to TRBD1. J gave up 4 bases and V 5 bases, and 7 bases lay outside the gene matches. CDR1 is MNHGY and CDR2 is SAAAGT in the germline V gene. The CDR3 covers 14 residues.